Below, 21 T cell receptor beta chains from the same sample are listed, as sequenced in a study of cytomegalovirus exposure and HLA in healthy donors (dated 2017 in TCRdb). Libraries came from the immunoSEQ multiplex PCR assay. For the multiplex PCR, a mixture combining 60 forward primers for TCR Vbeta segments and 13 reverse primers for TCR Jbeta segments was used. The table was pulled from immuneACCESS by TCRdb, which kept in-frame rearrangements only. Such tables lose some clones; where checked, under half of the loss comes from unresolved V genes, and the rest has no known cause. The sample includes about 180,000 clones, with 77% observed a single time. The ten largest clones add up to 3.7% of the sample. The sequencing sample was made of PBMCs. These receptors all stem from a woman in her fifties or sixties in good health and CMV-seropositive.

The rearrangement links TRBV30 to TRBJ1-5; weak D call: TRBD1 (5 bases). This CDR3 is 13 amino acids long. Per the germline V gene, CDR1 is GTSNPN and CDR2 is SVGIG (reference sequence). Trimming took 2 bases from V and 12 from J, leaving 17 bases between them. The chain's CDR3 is CAWSPLDGQLQHF. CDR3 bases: TGTGCCTGGAGTCCCCTTGATGGACAACTCCAGCATTTT.

The CDR3, as DNA: TGTGCCAGCAGTCGAGTACAGGGAGGCAATCAGCCCCAGCATTTT. It yields the protein CASSRVQGGNQPQHF. The rearrangement joins TRBV28 to TRBJ1-5; the D gene is possibly TRBD1 (6 bases). CDR1 is MDHEN, CDR2 SYDVKM, per germline. This CDR3 has 15 residues. Trimming shortened V by 5 bases and J by 2 bases, and 13 bases separated the two germline ends.

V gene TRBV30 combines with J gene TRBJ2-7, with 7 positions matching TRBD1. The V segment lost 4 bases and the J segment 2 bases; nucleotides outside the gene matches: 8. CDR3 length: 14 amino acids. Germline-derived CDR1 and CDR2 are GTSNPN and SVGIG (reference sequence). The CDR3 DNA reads TGTGCCTGGACAAGGGGGACAGCAACCTACGAGCAGTACTTC. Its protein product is CAWTRGTATYEQYF.

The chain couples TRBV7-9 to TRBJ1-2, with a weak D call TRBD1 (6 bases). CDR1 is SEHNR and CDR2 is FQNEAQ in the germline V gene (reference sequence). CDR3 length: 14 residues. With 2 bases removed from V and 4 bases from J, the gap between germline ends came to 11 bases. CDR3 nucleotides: TGTGCCAGCAGCTTAAGGACAGCAAGCTATGGCTACACCTTC. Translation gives CASSLRTASYGYTF.

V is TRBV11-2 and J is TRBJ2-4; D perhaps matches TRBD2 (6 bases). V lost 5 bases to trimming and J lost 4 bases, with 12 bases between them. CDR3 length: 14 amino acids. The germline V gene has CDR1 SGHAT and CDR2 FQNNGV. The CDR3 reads CASSRDSRKNIQYF. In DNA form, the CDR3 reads TGTGCCAGCAGCCGGGACTCGCGGAAAAACATTCAGTACTTC.

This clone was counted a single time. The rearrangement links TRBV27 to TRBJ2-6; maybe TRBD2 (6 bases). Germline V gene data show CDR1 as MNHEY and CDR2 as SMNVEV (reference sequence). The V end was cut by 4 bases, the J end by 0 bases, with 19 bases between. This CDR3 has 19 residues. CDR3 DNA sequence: TGTGCCAGCAGTTCGCGGTCGGGACTCGGGTTCTCTGGGGCCAACGTCCTGACTTTC. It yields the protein CASSSRSGLGFSGANVLTF.

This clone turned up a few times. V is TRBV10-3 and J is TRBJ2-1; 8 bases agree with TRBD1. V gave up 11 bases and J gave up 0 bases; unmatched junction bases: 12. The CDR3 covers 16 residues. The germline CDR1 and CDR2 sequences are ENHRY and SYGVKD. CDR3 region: CASLSGQGGSYNEQFF. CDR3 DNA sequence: TGTGCCTCACTATCCGGACAGGGCGGCTCCTACAATGAGCAGTTCTTC.

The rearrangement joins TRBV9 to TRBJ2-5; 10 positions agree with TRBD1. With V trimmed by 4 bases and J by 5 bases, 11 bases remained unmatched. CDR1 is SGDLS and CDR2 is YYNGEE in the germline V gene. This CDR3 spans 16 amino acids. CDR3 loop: CASSPRRTGGVETQYF. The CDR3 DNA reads TGTGCCAGCAGCCCCCGAAGGACAGGGGGAGTGGAGACCCAGTACTTC.

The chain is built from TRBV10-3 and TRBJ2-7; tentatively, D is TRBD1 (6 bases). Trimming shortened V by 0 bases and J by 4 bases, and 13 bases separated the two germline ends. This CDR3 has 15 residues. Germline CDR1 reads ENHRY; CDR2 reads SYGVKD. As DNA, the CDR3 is TGTGCCATCAGTGAGTCAGAAAGGGGGTTTTACGAGCAGTACTTC. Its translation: CAISESERGFYEQYF.

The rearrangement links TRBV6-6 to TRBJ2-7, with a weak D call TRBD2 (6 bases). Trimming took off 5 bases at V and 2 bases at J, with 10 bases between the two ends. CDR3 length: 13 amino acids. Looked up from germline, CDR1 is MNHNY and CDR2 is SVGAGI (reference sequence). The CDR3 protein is CASSGDSPYEQYF. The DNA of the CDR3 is TGTGCCAGCAGTGGGGACTCTCCCTACGAGCAGTACTTC.

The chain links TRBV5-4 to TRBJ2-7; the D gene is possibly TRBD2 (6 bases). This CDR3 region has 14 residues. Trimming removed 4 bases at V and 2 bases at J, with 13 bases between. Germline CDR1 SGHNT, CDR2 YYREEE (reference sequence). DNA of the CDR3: TGTGCCAGCAGCCGCGGGACGGAAACCTACGAGCAGTACTTC. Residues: CASSRGTETYEQYF.

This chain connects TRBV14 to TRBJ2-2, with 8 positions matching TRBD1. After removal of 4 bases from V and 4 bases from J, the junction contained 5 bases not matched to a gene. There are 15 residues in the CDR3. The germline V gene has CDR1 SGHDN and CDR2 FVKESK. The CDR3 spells CASSRDRGSTGELFF. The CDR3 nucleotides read TGTGCCAGCAGCCGTGACAGGGGAAGCACCGGGGAGCTGTTTTTT.

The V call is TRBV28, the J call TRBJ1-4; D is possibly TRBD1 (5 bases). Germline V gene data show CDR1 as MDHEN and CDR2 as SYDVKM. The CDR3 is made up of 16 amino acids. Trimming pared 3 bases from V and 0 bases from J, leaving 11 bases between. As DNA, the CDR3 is TGTGCCAGCAGTTTTGGGGGGGGTTCAACTAATGAAAAACTGTTTTTT. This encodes CASSFGGGSTNEKLFF. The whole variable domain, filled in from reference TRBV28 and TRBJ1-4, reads DVKVTQSSRYLVKRTGEKVFLECVQDMDHENMFWYRQDPGLGLRLIYFSYDVKMKEKGDIPEGYSVSREKKERFSLILESASTNQTSMYLCASSFGGGSTNEKLFFGSGTQLSVL.

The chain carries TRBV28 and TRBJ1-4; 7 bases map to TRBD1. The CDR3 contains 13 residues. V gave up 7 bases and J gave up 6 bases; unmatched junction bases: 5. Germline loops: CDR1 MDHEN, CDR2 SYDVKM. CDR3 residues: CASTRQGYEKLFF. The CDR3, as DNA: TGTGCCAGCACGCGACAGGGATATGAAAAACTGTTTTTT.

The CDR3 sequence: CASSSTSGIYNEQFF. CDR3 nucleotides: TGTGCCAGCAGCTCGACTAGCGGGATCTACAATGAGCAGTTCTTC. The chain uses TRBV7-3 and TRBJ2-1; TRBD2 matches at 11 bases. The CDR3 sequence is 15 residues long. V gave up 4 bases and J gave up 3 bases; unmatched junction bases: 2. CDR1 SGHTA and CDR2 FQGTGA come from the germline V gene.

The CDR3 DNA follows: TGTGCCAGCAGCTCTATCAGGGGACTGAACACTGAAGCTTTCTTT. Amino acid sequence: CASSSIRGLNTEAFF. The chain recombines TRBV5-6 with TRBJ1-1, with D possibly matching TRBD1 (6 bases). Trimming cost V 3 bases and J 0 bases, with 12 bases left between them. The CDR3 extends over 15 amino acids. Germline-derived CDR1 and CDR2 are SGHDT and YYEEEE. The full variable domain, in which reference TRBV5-6 and TRBJ1-1 provide the parts outside the CDR3, is DAGVTQSPTHLIKTRGQQVTLRCSPKSGHDTVSWYQQALGQGPQFIFQYYEEEERQRGNFPDRFSGHQFPNYSSELNVNALLLGDSALYLCASSSIRGLNTEAFFGQGTRLTVV.

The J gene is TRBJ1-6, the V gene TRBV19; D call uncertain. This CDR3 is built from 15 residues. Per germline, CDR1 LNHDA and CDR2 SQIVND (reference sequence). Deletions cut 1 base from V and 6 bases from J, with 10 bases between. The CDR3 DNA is TGTGCCAGTAGTATAGGGGCCGCTGCTAATTCACCCCTCCACTTT. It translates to CASSIGAAANSPLHF.

CDR3 sequence reads: CASSSFMYGYTF. CDR3 nucleotide sequence: TGTGCCAGCAGCTCATTCATGTATGGCTACACCTTC. The chain combines TRBV5-6 with TRBJ1-2; D is unclear. This CDR3 is built from 12 residues. CDR1 is SGHDT, CDR2 YYEEEE, per germline. Trimming left V 3 bases short and J 5 bases short, with 8 bases between.

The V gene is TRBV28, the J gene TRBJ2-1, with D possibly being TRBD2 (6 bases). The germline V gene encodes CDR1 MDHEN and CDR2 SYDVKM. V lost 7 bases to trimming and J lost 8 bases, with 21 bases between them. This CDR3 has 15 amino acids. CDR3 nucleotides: TGTGCCAGCATGGGGCGGGACGCCGCGTCCCATGAGCAGTTCTTC. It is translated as CASMGRDAASHEQFF.

CDR3 residues: CASSVVPETGELFF. CDR3 coding DNA: TGTGCCAGCAGCGTAGTCCCCGAGACCGGGGAGCTGTTTTTT. The chain links TRBV9 to TRBJ2-2; D unclear. V lost 0 bases and J lost 5, with 8 bases in between. There are 14 residues in the CDR3. Germline lookup yields CDR1 SGDLS and CDR2 YYNGEE.

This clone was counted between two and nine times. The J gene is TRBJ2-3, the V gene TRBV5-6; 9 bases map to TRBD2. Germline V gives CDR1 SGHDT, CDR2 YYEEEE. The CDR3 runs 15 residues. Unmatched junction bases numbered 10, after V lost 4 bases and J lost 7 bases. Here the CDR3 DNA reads TGTGCCAGCAGCGCGGGACTAGCTCATCAATATACGCAGTATTTT. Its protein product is CASSAGLAHQYTQYF. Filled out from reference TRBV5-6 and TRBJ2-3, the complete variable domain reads DAGVTQSPTHLIKTRGQQVTLRCSPKSGHDTVSWYQQALGQGPQFIFQYYEEEERQRGNFPDRFSGHQFPNYSSELNVNALLLGDSALYLCASSAGLAHQYTQYFGPGTRLTVL.